This T cell receptor (beta chain) was captured in a study of T cell repertoires in cytomegalovirus infection. Study-level background: Signatures in public TCR beta sequences pointed to both CMV infection and matching HLA type. Study results and caveats: Carriers of CMV and the relevant HLA type were discriminated by public TCR beta frequency. HLA-C-restricted TCR beta clonotypes specific for CMV led the ex vivo response.

TCRdb ran MiXCR on the reads and lists one entry per CDR3 protein. Of 210,000 or so distinct CDR3 sequences in the sample, 5% to 8.5% were seen once. The germline V gene has CDR1 DFQATT and CDR2 SNEGSKA (reference sequence). The CDR3 consists of 14 residues. Between the trimmed V and J ends, which lost 5 bases and 5 bases, there was a span of 18 bases. Turning to this clonotype: Its antigen remains unknown.

The receptor's source is a human donor in good health (CMV status not recorded). Some clones in this sample may be carry-over from other donors' samples. The chain carries TRBV20-1 and TRBJ1-1; TRBD1 might be the D (6 bases). The sequencing input was PBMCs. Here the CDR3 reads CSAPEWAGETEAFF. As DNA, the CDR3 is TGCAGTGCTCCGGAGTGGGCAGGGGAAACTGAAGCTTTCTTT.